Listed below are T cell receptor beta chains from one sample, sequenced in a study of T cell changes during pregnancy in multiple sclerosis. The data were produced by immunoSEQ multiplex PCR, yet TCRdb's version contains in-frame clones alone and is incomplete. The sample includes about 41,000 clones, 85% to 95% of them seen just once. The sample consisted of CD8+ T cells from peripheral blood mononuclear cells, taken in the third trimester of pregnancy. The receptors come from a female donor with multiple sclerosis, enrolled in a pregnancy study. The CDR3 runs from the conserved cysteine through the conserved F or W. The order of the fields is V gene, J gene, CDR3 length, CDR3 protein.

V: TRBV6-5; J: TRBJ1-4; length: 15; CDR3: CASSSEGATNEKLFF
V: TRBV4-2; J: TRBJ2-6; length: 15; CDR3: CASSQDSSGANVLTF
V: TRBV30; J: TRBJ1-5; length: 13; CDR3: CAWSVAGREPQHF
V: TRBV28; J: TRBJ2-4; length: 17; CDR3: CASSPSPRTGQWDIQYF
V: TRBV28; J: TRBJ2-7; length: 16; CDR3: CASSVPLAETSYEQYF
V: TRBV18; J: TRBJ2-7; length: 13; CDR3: CASSGTSLDEQYF
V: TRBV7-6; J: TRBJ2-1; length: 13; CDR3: CASSEGGVDEQFF
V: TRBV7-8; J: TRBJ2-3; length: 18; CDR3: CASSQGSGRAVGTDTQYF
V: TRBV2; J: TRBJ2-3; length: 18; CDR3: CASSVPGQGARGTDTQYF
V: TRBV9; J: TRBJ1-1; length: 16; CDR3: CASSVEGLGTGPEAFF
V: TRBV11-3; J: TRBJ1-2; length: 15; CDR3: CASSLDPGGQGGYTF
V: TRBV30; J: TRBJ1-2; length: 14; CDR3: CAWSAGTGDYGYTF
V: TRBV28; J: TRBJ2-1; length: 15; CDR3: CASSPGEVRYNEQFF
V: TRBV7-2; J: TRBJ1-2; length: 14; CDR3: CASSPRVTGGGYTF
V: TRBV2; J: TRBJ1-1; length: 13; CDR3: CASSVERETEAFF
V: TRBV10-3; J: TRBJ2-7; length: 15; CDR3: CAISESSLVTYEQYF
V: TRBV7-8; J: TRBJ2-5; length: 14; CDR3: CASSQPHRQETQYF
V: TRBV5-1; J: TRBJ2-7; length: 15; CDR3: CASSPATGGFYEQYF
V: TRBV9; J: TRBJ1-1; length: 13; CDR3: CASSGIGDTEAFF
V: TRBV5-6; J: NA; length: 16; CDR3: CASSLGIVGDSYEQYF
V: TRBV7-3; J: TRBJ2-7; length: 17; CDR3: CASSLPEGGTDGYEQYF
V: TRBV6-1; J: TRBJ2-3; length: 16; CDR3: CASSEALRGPQDTQYF
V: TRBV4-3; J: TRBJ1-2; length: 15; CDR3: CASSQDRPAGIGYTF
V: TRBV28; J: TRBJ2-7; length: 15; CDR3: CASSLIQGGAYEQYF
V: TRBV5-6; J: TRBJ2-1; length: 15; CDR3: CASSAGQVYYNEQFF
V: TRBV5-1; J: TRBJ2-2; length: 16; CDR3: CASSLHNEGANGELFF
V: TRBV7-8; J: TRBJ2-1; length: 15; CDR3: CASSLMDRVYNEQFF
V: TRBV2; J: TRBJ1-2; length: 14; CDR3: CAPGFGTANYGYTF
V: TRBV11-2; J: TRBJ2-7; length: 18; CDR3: CASSSLESLWGGSDEQYF
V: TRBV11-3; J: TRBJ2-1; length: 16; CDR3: CASSFGLAGEGNEQFF
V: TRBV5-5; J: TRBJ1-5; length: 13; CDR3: CASSYRGNQPQHF
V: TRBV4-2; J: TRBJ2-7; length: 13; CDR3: CATGAGDSYEQYF
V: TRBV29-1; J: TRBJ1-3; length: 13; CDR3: CSVDPGSGNTIYF
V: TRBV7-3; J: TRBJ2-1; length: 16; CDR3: CASSLTGGAILDEQFF
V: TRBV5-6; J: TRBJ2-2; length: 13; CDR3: CASSFLRTPELFF
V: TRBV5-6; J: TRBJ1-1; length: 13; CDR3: CASSFERTAEAFF
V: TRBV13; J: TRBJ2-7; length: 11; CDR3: CASSLEGEQYF
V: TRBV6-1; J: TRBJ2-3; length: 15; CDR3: CASSELRGGPDTQYF
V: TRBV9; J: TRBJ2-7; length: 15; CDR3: CASSVGGSGGYEQYF
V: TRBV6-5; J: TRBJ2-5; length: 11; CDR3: CASSYSGTQYF
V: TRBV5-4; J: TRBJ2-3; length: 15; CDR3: CASMLLAASTDTQYF
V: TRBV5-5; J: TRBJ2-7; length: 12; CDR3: CASSFSSYEQYF
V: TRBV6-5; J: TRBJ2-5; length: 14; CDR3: CASSYSMEAETQYF
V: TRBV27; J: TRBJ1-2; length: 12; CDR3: CASSTGGTFETF
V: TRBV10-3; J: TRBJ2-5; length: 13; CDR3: CAISESGEETQYF
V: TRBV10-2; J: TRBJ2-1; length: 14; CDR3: CASSLGLAYNEQFF
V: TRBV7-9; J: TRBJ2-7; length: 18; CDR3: CASSLLSVEDRAAYEQYF
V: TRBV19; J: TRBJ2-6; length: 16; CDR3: CASREPGDSGANVLTF
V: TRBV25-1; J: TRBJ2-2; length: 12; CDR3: CASSERAGELFF
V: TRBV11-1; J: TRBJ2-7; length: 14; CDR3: CASSLAGATYEQYF
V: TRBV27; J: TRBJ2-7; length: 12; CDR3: CASSLPLYEQYF
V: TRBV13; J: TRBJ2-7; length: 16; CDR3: CASSSRHGTGSYEQYF
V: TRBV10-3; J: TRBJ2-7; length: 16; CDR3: CAISATLAGEGYEQYF
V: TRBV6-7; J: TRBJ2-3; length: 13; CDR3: CASSYSIAGTQYF
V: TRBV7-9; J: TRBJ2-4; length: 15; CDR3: CASSDSTGGRNIQYF
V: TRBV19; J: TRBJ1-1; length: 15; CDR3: CASSIYTGVNTEAFF
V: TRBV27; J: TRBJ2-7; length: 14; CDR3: CASSTGQGTYEQYF
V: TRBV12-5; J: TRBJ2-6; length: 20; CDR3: CASGLVRGGQANSGANVLTF
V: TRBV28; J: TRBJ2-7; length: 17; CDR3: CASAGTSGVPPRYEQYF